These 23 T cell receptor beta chains came from one sample sequenced in a study of T cell responses to AZD1222 COVID-19 vaccine. TCRdb's copy holds only in-frame clones and misses some; the assay was immunoSEQ multiplex PCR. The data contain about 130,000 clones, roughly 90% of them singletons. This sample comprised peripheral blood, obtained on day 0 of AZD1222 vaccination. All receptors come from an adult in good health.

The count of this clone is one. Different DNA sequences within this sample yield the same CDR3. This chain joins TRBV20-1 and TRBJ2-1, with D uncertain. V dropped 3 bases and J dropped 8 bases, with 5 bases sitting between them. The CDR3 totals 10 residues. The V gene's germline CDR1 is DFQATT and CDR2 SNEGSKA (reference sequence). In nucleotides, the CDR3 is TGCAGTGCTAGGGGTGATGAGCAGTTCTTC. Its translation is CSARGDEQFF.

This clone was counted many times. V and J are TRBV14 and TRBJ2-3, with D perhaps TRBD2 (6 bases). This CDR3 region has 16 residues. Germline V gene lookup returns CDR1 SGHDN and CDR2 FVKESK. Trimming removed 0 bases at V and 2 bases at J, with 12 bases between. CDR3 sequence: CASSQDSGSPTDTQYF. The DNA of the CDR3 is TGTGCCAGCAGCCAAGATTCCGGGAGCCCCACAGATACGCAGTATTTT.

This sequence joins TRBV5-1 and TRBJ2-7; D is undetermined. This CDR3 is 14 amino acids long. The V end was cut by 4 bases, the J end by 1 base, with 12 bases between. Looked up from germline, CDR1 is SGHRS and CDR2 is YFSETQ. CDR3 loop: CASSVNTVSYEQYF. CDR3 nucleotides: TGCGCCAGCAGCGTAAACACAGTATCCTACGAGCAGTACTTC.

This chain connects TRBV3-1 (or the pseudogene TRBV3-2) to TRBJ2-1; 7 bases line up with TRBD1. The CDR3 loop spans 15 amino acids. The J segment lost 6 bases and the V segment lost 3 bases, leaving 8 bases of the junction unmatched. From germline, CDR1 is LGHDT and CDR2 YNNKEL (reference sequence). The CDR3 nucleotides are TGTGCCAGCAGCCACCCAGGGGGTTTAGTCAATGAGCAGTTCTTC. It is translated as CASSHPGGLVNEQFF.

The V and J genes are TRBV4-3 and TRBJ1-1; 7 nucleotides line up with TRBD1. Germline values: CDR1 LGHNA, CDR2 YSLEER. The V and J ends lost 3 bases and 8 bases, in that order; junction bases with no gene match: 9. CDR3 size: 14 residues. The CDR3 reads CASSQVSGGSEAFF. CDR3 nucleotide sequence: TGCGCCAGCAGCCAGGTCTCAGGGGGGTCAGAAGCTTTCTTT.

The rearrangement links TRBV10-3 to TRBJ2-7; D is unresolved. The CDR3 totals 11 residues. Trimming took off 9 bases at V and 4 bases at J, with 10 bases between the two ends. The germline V gene has CDR1 ENHRY and CDR2 SYGVKD. The chain's CDR3 is CAIRARYEQYF. CDR3 nucleotides: TGTGCCATAAGGGCTAGATACGAGCAGTACTTC.

This chain connects TRBV2 to TRBJ2-7; no clear D gene. Trimming left V 4 bases short and J 4 bases short, with 8 bases between. The germline V gene encodes CDR1 SNHLY and CDR2 FYNNEI. This CDR3 is 12 amino acids long. This CDR3 reads CASSGTDYEQYF. DNA of the CDR3: TGTGCCAGCAGTGGAACAGATTACGAGCAGTACTTC.

J is TRBJ2-5 and V is TRBV9, with 13 bases aligning to TRBD2. The V gene's germline CDR1 is SGDLS and CDR2 YYNGEE. The CDR3 is made up of 16 amino acids. Trimming cost V 0 bases and J 4 bases; bases outside gene matches: 3. CDR3 sequence reads: CASSVGGTSGAETQYF. As DNA, the CDR3 is TGTGCCAGCAGCGTAGGAGGGACTAGCGGGGCAGAGACCCAGTACTTC.

This chain uses TRBV20-1 with TRBJ1-1; D uncertain. This CDR3 has 14 residues. Trimming shortened V by 3 bases and J by 1 base, and 12 bases separated the two germline ends. The germline V gene has CDR1 DFQATT and CDR2 SNEGSKA (reference sequence). The CDR3 sequence: CSASWGGWNTEAFF. In DNA, the CDR3 is TGCAGTGCTAGTTGGGGTGGATGGAACACTGAAGCTTTCTTT.

The chain couples TRBV10-3 to TRBJ2-7, with 8 bases aligning to TRBD1. The CDR3 has 12 residues. The V and J ends lost 10 bases and 5 bases, in that order; junction bases with no gene match: 7. Germline V gene data show CDR1 as ENHRY and CDR2 as SYGVKD. The DNA of the CDR3 is TGTGCCACTGCGGACAGGGCCCACGAGCAGTACTTC. Residues: CATADRAHEQYF.

This chain links TRBV9 with TRBJ2-5; no clear D. Germline V gene sequence: CDR1 SGDLS, CDR2 YYNGEE. This CDR3 is 14 amino acids long. The germline V and J ends were trimmed by 4 bases and 2 bases, with 12 bases remaining between them. Here the CDR3 DNA reads TGTGCCAGCAGCCCCTGGGGAAGACAAGAGACCCAGTACTTC. This sequence encodes CASSPWGRQETQYF.

A single count supports this clone. The rearrangement links TRBV10-1 to TRBJ1-1, with no clear D. Germline CDR1 reads WNHNN; CDR2 reads SYGVQD (reference sequence). Trimming shortened V by 4 bases and J by 1 base, and 7 bases separated the two germline ends. The CDR3 contains 13 residues. The CDR3 sequence: CASSGAGNTEAFF. CDR3 DNA: TGCGCCAGCAGTGGGGCTGGGAACACTGAAGCTTTCTTT.

The chain uses TRBV15 and TRBJ2-1; TRBD2 might be the D (6 bases). V lost 0 bases, J lost 9 bases, and 9 bases lay in between. The CDR3 consists of 13 residues. Germline lookup yields CDR1 LNHNV and CDR2 YYDKDF (reference sequence). DNA for the CDR3: TGTGCCACCAGCAGAGAGGGGGGTTTTGAGCAGTTCTTC. Translated, it gives CATSREGGFEQFF.

This clone occurred once. The chain is built from TRBV6-5 and TRBJ2-1; D may be TRBD2 (6 bases). Deletions cut 0 bases from V and 4 bases from J, with 10 bases between. The CDR3 has 15 amino acids. Germline CDR1 is MNHEY and CDR2 is SVGAGI. The CDR3 spells CASSYSGSKYNEQFF. The CDR3 region has the DNA TGTGCCAGCAGTTACTCCGGGAGTAAATACAATGAGCAGTTCTTC.

The chain joins TRBV6-5 to TRBJ2-1, with D unresolved. The length of the CDR3 is 15 residues. The ends were cut back, 0 bases at V and 5 bases at J, with 11 bases in the middle. Germline V lookup: CDR1 MNHEY, CDR2 SVGAGI. The CDR3 nucleotides read TGTGCCAGCAGTTACTCGAAGGCGCCCGACAATGAGCAGTTCTTC. As protein: CASSYSKAPDNEQFF.

The V call is TRBV2, the J call TRBJ2-1; D gene uncertain. The CDR3 totals 14 residues. The germline CDR1 and CDR2 sequences are SNHLY and FYNNEI. The V end lost 3 bases, the J end lost 1 base, and 7 bases lay between the germline ends. The CDR3 DNA follows: TGTGCCAGCAGTGAGGCGGCGTCCTACAATGAGCAGTTCTTC. Translated, it gives CASSEAASYNEQFF.

Only one count was recorded for this clone. The V and J genes are TRBV6-6 and TRBJ2-7; D is unresolved. The germline CDR1 and CDR2 sequences are MNHNY and SVGAGI (reference sequence). The CDR3 sequence is 13 residues long. Trimming cost V 5 bases and J 4 bases, with 12 bases left between them. The chain's CDR3 is CASSTAPKYEQYF. The CDR3 coding sequence is TGTGCCAGCAGTACTGCCCCTAAATACGAGCAGTACTTC.

J is TRBJ2-1 and V is TRBV5-1; D unresolved. The ends were cut back, 0 bases at V and 0 bases at J, with 13 bases in the middle. The CDR3 has 17 residues. Per germline, CDR1 SGHRS and CDR2 YFSETQ. The CDR3: CASSLAMAVPSYNEQFF. CDR3 nucleotide sequence: TGCGCCAGCAGCTTGGCCATGGCGGTACCCTCCTACAATGAGCAGTTCTTC.

V gene TRBV30 combines with J gene TRBJ1-6; unclear D gene. The CDR3 sequence is 13 residues long. Looked up from germline, CDR1 is GTSNPN and CDR2 is SVGIG (reference sequence). In DNA, the CDR3 is TGTGCTGAAGGAGGATCTCTGGACTCACCCCTCCACTTT. Protein: CAEGGSLDSPLHF.

This chain joins TRBV11-3 and TRBJ2-7, with 14 positions matching TRBD2. The CDR3 is 18 amino acids. The germline V gene has CDR1 SGHNT and CDR2 YENEEA. V lost 7 bases, J lost 4 bases, and 15 bases stayed unmatched. In DNA, the CDR3 is TGTGCCAGCACCTCCCCGGGACTAGCGGGAGCCCCGCGGTACGAGCAGTACTTC. It codes for CASTSPGLAGAPRYEQYF.

This rearrangement joins TRBV19 to TRBJ1-1; D possibly corresponds to TRBD1 (5 bases). Germline-derived CDR1 and CDR2 are LNHDA and SQIVND (reference sequence). The CDR3 runs 14 residues. V was shortened by 0 bases and J by 10 bases, with 15 bases between the two germline ends. This CDR3 is CASSIDGTPGGAFF. The CDR3 DNA reads as TGTGCCAGTAGTATAGACGGGACCCCAGGCGGAGCTTTCTTT.

The V gene is TRBV6-5, the J gene TRBJ1-5, with unresolved D. V was clipped by 4 bases and J by 5 bases, with 15 bases between them. Germline V gives CDR1 MNHEY, CDR2 SVGAGI. The CDR3 is made up of 15 amino acids. Here the CDR3 reads CASSFDGNSDQPQHF. For the CDR3, the DNA is TGTGCCAGCAGTTTCGACGGGAACTCTGATCAGCCCCAGCATTTT.

This clone was counted a single time. V is TRBV19 and J is TRBJ2-1; a weak D match, TRBD2 (5 bases). This CDR3 contains 15 residues. Germline V lookup: CDR1 LNHDA, CDR2 SQIVND (reference sequence). Trimming pared 5 bases from V and 1 base from J, leaving 12 bases between. The DNA for the CDR3 is TGTGCCAGTAGTCAGGAGCCGGGGTCCTACAATGAGCAGTTCTTC. Translated: CASSQEPGSYNEQFF.